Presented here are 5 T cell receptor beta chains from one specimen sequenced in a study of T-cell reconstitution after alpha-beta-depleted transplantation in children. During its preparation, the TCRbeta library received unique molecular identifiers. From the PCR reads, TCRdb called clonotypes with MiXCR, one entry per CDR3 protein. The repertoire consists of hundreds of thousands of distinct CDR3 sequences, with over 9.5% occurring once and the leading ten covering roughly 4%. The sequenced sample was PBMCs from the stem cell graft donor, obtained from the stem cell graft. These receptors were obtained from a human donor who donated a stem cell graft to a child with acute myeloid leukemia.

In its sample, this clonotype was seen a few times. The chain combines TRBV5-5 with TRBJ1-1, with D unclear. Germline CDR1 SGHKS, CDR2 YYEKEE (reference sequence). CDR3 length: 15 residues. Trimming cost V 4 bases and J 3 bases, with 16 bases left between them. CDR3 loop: CASSGRGLGDTEAFF. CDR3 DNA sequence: TGTGCCAGCAGCGGGCGAGGACTTGGGGACACTGAAGCTTTCTTT. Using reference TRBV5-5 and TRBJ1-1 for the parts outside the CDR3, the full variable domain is DAGVTQSPTHLIKTRGQQVTLRCSPISGHKSVSWYQQVLGQGPQFIFQYYEKEERGRGNFPDRFSARQFPNYSSELNVNALLLGDSALYLCASSGRGLGDTEAFFGQGTRLTVV.

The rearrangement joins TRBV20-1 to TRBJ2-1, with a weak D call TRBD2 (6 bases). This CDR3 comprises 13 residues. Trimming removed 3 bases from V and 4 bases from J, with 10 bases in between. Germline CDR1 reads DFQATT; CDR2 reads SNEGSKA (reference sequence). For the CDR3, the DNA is TGCAGTGCTAGCGGGAGCCAATACAATGAGCAGTTCTTC. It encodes CSASGSQYNEQFF.

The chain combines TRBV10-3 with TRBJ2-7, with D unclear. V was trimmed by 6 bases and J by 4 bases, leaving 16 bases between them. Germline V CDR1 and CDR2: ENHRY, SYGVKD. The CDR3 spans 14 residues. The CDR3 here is CAIRGGPGLYEQYF. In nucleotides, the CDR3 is TGTGCCATCAGAGGCGGCCCCGGGTTGTACGAGCAGTACTTC.

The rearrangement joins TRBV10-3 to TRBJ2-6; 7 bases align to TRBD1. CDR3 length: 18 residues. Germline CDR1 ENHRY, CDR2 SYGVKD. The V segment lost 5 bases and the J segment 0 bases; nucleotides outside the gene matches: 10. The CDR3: CAISRLQGRSSGANVLTF. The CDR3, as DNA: TGTGCCATCAGTAGACTACAGGGGCGAAGCTCTGGGGCCAACGTCCTGACTTTC.

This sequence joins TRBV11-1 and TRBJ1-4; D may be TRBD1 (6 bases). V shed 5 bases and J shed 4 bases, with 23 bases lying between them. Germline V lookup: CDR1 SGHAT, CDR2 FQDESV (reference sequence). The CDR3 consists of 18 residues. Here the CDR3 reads CASSPRTGGAGGNEKLFF. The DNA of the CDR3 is TGTGCCAGCAGCCCTCGAACGGGGGGGGCTGGCGGTAATGAAAAACTGTTTTTT.